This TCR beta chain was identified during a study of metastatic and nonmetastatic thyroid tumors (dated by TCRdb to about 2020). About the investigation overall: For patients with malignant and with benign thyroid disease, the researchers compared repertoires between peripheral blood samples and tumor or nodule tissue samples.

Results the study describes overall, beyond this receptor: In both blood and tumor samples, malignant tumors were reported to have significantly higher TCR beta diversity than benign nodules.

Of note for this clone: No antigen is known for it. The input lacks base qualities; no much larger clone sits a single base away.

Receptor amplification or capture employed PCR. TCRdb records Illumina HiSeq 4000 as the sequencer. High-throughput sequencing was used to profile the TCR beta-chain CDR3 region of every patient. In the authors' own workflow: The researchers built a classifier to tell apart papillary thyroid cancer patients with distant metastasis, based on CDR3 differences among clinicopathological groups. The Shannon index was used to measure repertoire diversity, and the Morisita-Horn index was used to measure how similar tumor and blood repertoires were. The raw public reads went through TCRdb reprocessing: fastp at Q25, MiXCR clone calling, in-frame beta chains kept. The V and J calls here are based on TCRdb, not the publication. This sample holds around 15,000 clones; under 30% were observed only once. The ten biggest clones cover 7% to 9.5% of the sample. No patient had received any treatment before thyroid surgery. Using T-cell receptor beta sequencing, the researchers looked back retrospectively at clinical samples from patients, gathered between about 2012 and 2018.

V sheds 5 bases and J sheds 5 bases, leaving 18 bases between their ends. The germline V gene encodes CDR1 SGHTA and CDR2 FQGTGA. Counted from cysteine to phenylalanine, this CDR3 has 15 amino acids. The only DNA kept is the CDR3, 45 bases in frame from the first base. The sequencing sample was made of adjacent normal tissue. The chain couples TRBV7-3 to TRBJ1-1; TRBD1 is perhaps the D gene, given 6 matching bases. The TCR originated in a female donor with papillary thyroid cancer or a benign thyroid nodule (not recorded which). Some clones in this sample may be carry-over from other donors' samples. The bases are TGTGCCAGCAGCCCAGCCCCAGGGGCAGGGACTGAAGCTTTCTTT. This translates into CASSPAPGAGTEAFF.